Below, 18 T cell receptor beta chains from the same sample are listed, as sequenced in a study of T cells of healthy individuals. TCRdb re-called the 5' RACE reads with MiXCR, one entry per CDR3 protein. The sample records about 53,000 distinct CDR3 sequences, roughly 15% being singletons. These receptors were taken from a human donor in good health.

This chain uses TRBV7-9 with TRBJ1-5, with 8 bases lining up with TRBD1. Trimming took 5 bases from V and 4 from J; bases not matched to a gene: 7. The CDR3 loop spans 15 amino acids. Germline CDR1 SEHNR, CDR2 FQNEAQ (reference sequence). The CDR3 is CASSPDRVGNQPQHF. CDR3 sequence (DNA): TGTGCCAGCAGCCCGGACAGGGTCGGGAATCAGCCCCAGCATTTT.

The J gene is TRBJ2-7, the V gene TRBV7-9; weak D call: TRBD1 (7 bases). Germline-derived CDR1 and CDR2 are SEHNR and FQNEAQ (reference sequence). CDR3 size: 14 residues. V lost 5 bases, J lost 5 bases, and 16 bases lay in between. The CDR3 here is CASSLAGQTDEQYF. CDR3 nucleotides: TGTGCCAGCAGCCTCGCGGGACAGACCGACGAGCAGTACTTC. The complete variable domain, with remaining parts taken from reference TRBV7-9 and TRBJ2-7, reads DTGVSQNPRHKITKRGQNVTFRCDPISEHNRLYWYRQTLGQGPEFLTYFQNEAQLEKSRLLSDRFSAERPKGSFSTLEIQRTEQGDSAMYLCASSLAGQTDEQYFGPGTRLTVT.

V gene TRBV28 combines with J gene TRBJ2-3, with TRBD2 matching 9 bases. Per germline, CDR1 MDHEN and CDR2 SYDVKM. V was clipped by 2 bases and J by 1 base; unmatched bases: 13. This CDR3 region has 19 residues. CDR3 DNA: TGTGCCAGCAGTTTAAGGGTAGCGGGAGTGTGGGAAGGCACAGATACGCAGTATTTT. Its translation is CASSLRVAGVWEGTDTQYF.

This clonotype showed up just a few times. V gene TRBV5-1 combines with J gene TRBJ2-2; D not resolved. Germline CDR1 reads SGHRS; CDR2 reads YFSETQ. This CDR3 is built from 13 residues. V was clipped by 0 bases and J by 5 bases, with 5 bases between them. The CDR3 coding sequence is TGCGCCAGCAGCTTGGAACAAACCGGGGAGCTGTTTTTT. It translates to CASSLEQTGELFF.

The rearrangement uses TRBV7-9 and TRBJ1-2; 7 bases align to TRBD1. Germline V gives CDR1 SEHNR, CDR2 FQNEAQ (reference sequence). CDR3 size: 14 residues. V dropped 3 bases and J dropped 6; count of bases not matched to a gene: 7. The CDR3 loop reads CASSLDRGLNGYTF. The CDR3 DNA sequence: TGTGCCAGCAGCTTGGATAGGGGGCTGAATGGCTACACCTTC.

In its sample, this clonotype was seen a few times. The rearrangement uses TRBV20-1 and TRBJ2-1, with D possibly TRBD2 on 6 matching bases. This CDR3 has 14 residues. Germline assignment: CDR1 DFQATT and CDR2 SNEGSKA (reference sequence). The V and J ends lost 3 bases and 6 bases respectively, with 15 bases between them. The DNA for the CDR3 is TGCAGTGCTAGTGGGGGACTCGGCTTCAATGAGCAGTTCTTC. Translating gives CSASGGLGFNEQFF.

This clonotype has a count of ten or more. This chain joins TRBV7-6 and TRBJ1-2; 11 bases map to TRBD1. The CDR3 length is 14 residues. In germline, CDR1 is SGHVS, CDR2 FNYEAQ. Germline trimming cut 5 bases from V and 6 bases from J; bases unmatched to any gene: 5. The CDR3 DNA reads TGTGCCAGCAGCCAGGACAGGGGGCTGGATGGCTACACCTTC. Its translation is CASSQDRGLDGYTF.

This clonotype was seen more than once but under ten times. This sequence joins TRBV18 and TRBJ2-5; perhaps TRBD1 as D (6 bases). The germline V gene encodes CDR1 KGHSH and CDR2 LQKENI. CDR3 length: 15 amino acids. V lost 1 base to trimming and J lost 4 bases, with 13 bases between them. The CDR3: CASSPRQGFGETQYF. In nucleotides, the CDR3 is TGTGCCAGCTCACCACGCCAGGGGTTCGGAGAGACCCAGTACTTC.

This clonotype was seen repeatedly, ten times or more. The chain couples TRBV7-9 to TRBJ1-6; D uncertain. Germline CDR1 SEHNR, CDR2 FQNEAQ (reference sequence). Trimming cost V 1 base and J 7 bases, with 5 bases left between them. This CDR3 is 13 amino acids long. CDR3 nucleotides: TGTGCCAGCAGCTTAGTGGGCAATTCACCCCTCCACTTT. Translated, it gives CASSLVGNSPLHF.

V usage is TRBV6-6 and J usage is TRBJ2-7; TRBD1 might be the D (6 bases). This CDR3 spans 16 amino acids. Trimming took off 2 bases at V and 7 bases at J, with 21 bases between the two ends. The germline V gene has CDR1 MNHNY and CDR2 SVGAGI (reference sequence). In DNA, the CDR3 is TGTGCCAGCAGTTACCGAGAAGGGGGTCCTCAGGGAGAGCAGTACTTC. Residues: CASSYREGGPQGEQYF.

J is TRBJ2-7 and V is TRBV7-6, with 7 bases lining up with TRBD1. With 3 bases clipped from V and 0 bases from J, the junction kept 5 bases outside the gene matches. The CDR3 sequence is 15 residues long. Germline CDR1 and CDR2: SGHVS and FNYEAQ. The CDR3 is CASSLGQLLSYEQYF. The CDR3 nucleotides read TGTGCCAGCAGCTTGGGACAGCTTCTCTCCTACGAGCAGTACTTC.

This clonotype was seen many times. The chain links TRBV12-5 to TRBJ1-5; D is undetermined. Germline CDR1 reads LGHNT; CDR2 reads FRNRAP. The CDR3 is 17 amino acids. Trimming stripped 5 bases from V and 5 bases from J, with 22 bases between. CDR3 region: CASGPWAPLGRDQPQHF. The CDR3 region has the DNA TGTGCTAGTGGTCCATGGGCCCCCCTAGGGAGGGATCAGCCCCAGCATTTT.

This clonotype was counted at least ten times. The chain joins TRBV7-9 to TRBJ2-5, with 14 bases matching TRBD2. This CDR3 has 17 residues. Per germline, CDR1 SEHNR and CDR2 FQNEAQ (reference sequence). The V segment lost 4 bases and the J segment 1 base; nucleotides outside the gene matches: 5. This CDR3 is CASSSRTSGRLQETQYF. The CDR3 DNA sequence: TGTGCCAGCAGCTCACGGACTAGCGGGAGGCTCCAAGAGACCCAGTACTTC.

This clonotype was detected once. A much larger clone differs by one base, so this may be a read error. The rearrangement joins TRBV19 to TRBJ1-4, with TRBD1 matching over 9 bases. The CDR3 loop spans 16 amino acids. Germline V gives CDR1 LNHDA, CDR2 SQIVND (reference sequence). The CDR3 loop is CDSSPRRTGEREKLFF. The CDR3 nucleotides read TGTGACAGTAGTCCCCGGCGGACAGGGGAGCGCGAAAAACTGTTTTTT.

The V gene is TRBV2, the J gene TRBJ2-7, with TRBD1 matching over 9 bases. V gave up 2 bases and J gave up 6 bases; unmatched junction bases: 5. Germline V gene lookup returns CDR1 SNHLY and CDR2 FYNNEI. The CDR3 totals 14 residues. CDR3 sequence: CASSEFGQGIEQYF. The DNA for the CDR3 is TGTGCCAGCAGTGAATTTGGACAGGGGATCGAGCAGTACTTC.

This clonotype was detected ten times or more. The chain recombines TRBV29-1 with TRBJ2-6, with a possible D match to TRBD1 (6 bases). This CDR3 has 13 amino acids. Trimming took off 7 bases at V and 4 bases at J, with 11 bases between the two ends. The germline gives CDR1 SQVTM, CDR2 ANQGSEA. The CDR3 here is CSATGFGANVLTF. The CDR3 region has the DNA TGCAGCGCAACAGGGTTCGGGGCCAACGTCCTGACTTTC.

The V and J genes are TRBV7-6 and TRBJ2-7; D is perhaps TRBD1 (5 bases). CDR3 length equals 13 residues. V gave up 5 bases and J gave up 10 bases, with 18 bases separating them. Germline assignment: CDR1 SGHVS and CDR2 FNYEAQ. CDR3 bases: TGTGCCAGCAGCCCGGCCCCCCAGGGATTTCAGTACTTC. This codes for CASSPAPQGFQYF.

This clonotype was detected ten times or more. The chain employs TRBV7-8 and TRBJ2-3, with a weak D call TRBD1 (6 bases). Germline V lookup: CDR1 SGHVS, CDR2 FQNEAQ. The CDR3 totals 15 residues. V lost 5 bases, J lost 5 bases, and 17 bases lay in between. In DNA form, the CDR3 reads TGTGCCAGCAGCCCTCGCGAGGGGGACAAAGATACGCAGTATTTT. Translating gives CASSPREGDKDTQYF.